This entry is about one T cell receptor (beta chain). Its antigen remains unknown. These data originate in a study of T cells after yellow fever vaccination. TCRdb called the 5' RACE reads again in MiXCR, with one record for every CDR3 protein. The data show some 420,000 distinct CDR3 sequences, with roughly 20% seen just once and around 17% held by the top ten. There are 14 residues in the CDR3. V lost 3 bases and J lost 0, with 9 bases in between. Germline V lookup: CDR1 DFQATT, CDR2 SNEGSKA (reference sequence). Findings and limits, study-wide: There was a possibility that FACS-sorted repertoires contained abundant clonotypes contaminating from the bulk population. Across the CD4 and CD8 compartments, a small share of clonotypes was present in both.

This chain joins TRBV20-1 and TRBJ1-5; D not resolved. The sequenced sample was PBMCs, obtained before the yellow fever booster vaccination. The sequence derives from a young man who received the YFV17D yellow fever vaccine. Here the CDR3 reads CSARGYSSNQPQHF. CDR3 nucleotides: TGCAGTGCTAGGGGGTACAGTAGCAATCAGCCCCAGCATTTT.